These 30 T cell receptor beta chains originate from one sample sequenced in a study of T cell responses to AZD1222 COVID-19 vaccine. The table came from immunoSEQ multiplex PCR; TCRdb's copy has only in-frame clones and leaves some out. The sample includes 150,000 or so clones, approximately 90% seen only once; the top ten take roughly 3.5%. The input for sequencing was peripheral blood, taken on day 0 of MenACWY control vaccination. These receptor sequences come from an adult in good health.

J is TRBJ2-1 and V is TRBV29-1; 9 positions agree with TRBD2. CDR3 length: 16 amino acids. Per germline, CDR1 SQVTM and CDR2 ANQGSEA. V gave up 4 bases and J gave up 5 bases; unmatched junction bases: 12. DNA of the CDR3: TGCAGCGTTGGGGTACGGCGGGGGGGCCTAGACAATGAGCAGTTCTTC. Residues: CSVGVRRGGLDNEQFF.

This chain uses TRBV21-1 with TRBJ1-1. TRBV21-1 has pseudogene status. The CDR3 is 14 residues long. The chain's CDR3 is CASGPGTANTEAFF. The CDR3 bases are TGTGCCAGCGGACCCGGGACCGCTAACACTGAAGCTTTCTTT.

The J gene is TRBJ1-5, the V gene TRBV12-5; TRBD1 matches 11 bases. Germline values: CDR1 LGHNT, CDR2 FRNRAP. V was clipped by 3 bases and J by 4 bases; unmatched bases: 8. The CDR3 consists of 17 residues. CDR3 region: CASGFGDRGMVNQPQHF. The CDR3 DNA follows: TGTGCTAGTGGTTTCGGGGACAGGGGGATGGTAAATCAGCCCCAGCATTTT.

As DNA, the CDR3 is TGTGCCAGCAGTCGGTACCGGGACACCTATTCACCCCTCCACTTT. Amino acid sequence: CASSRYRDTYSPLHF. This sequence joins TRBV7-9 and TRBJ1-6; TRBD1 is a possible D gene (6 bases). Germline loops: CDR1 SEHNR, CDR2 FQNEAQ (reference sequence). Trimming removed 6 bases at V and 8 bases at J, with 17 bases between. The CDR3 contains 15 residues.

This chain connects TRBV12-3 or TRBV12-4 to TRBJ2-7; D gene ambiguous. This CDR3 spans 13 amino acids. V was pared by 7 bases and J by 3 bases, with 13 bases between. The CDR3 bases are TGTGCCAGCACAGGACGGGTGATCTACGAGCAGTACTTC. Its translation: CASTGRVIYEQYF.

The CDR3 is CASSAGVGAAYNEQFF. CDR3 sequence (DNA): TGCGCCAGCAGCGCCGGGGTCGGGGCGGCCTACAATGAGCAGTTCTTC. The chain couples TRBV5-1 to TRBJ2-1; D may correspond to TRBD1 or TRBD2 (5 bases each). The CDR3 extends over 16 amino acids. From germline, CDR1 is SGHRS and CDR2 YFSETQ. V dropped 4 bases and J dropped 2 bases, with 16 bases sitting between them.

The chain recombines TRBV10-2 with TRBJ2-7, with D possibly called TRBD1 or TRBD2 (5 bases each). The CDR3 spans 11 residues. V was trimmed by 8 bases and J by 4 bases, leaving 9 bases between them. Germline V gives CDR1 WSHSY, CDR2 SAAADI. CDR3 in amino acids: CASRDAYEQYF. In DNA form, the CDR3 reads TGCGCCAGCCGGGACGCTTACGAGCAGTACTTC.

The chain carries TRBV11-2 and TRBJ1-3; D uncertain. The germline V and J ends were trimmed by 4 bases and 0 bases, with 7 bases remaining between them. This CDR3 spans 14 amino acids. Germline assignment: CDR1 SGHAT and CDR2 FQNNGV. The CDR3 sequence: CASSYVNSGNTIYF. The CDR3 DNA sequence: TGTGCCAGCAGCTACGTAAACTCTGGAAACACCATATATTTT.

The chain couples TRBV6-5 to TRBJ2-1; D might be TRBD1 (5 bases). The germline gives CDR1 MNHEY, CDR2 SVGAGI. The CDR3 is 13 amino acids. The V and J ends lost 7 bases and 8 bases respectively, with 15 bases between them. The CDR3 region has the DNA TGTGCCAGCACCAGGGCCCGTTTGCATGAGCAGTTCTTC. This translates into CASTRARLHEQFF.

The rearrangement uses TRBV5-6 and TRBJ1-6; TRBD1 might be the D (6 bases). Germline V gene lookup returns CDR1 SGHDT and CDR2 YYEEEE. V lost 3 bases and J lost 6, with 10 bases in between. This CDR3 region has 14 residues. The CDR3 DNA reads TGTGCCAGCAGCTCTGGACAGACTAATTCACCCCTCCACTTT. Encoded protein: CASSSGQTNSPLHF.

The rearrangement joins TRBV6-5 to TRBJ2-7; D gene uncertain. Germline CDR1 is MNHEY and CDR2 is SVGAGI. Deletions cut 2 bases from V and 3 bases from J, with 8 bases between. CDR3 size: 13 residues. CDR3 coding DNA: TGTGCCAGCAGTTACACCCCGGGCTACGAGCAGTACTTC. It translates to CASSYTPGYEQYF.

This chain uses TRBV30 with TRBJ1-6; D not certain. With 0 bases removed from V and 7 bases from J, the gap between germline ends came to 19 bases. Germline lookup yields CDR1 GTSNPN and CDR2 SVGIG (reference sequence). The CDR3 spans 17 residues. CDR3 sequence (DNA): TGTGCCTGGAGTGTATCGCGGGCAATGCCGGGGAATTCACCCCTCCACTTT. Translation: CAWSVSRAMPGNSPLHF.

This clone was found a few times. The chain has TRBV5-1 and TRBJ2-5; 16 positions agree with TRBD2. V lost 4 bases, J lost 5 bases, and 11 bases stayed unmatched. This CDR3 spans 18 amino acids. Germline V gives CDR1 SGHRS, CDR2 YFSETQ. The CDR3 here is CASSTGTSGGAGRETQYF. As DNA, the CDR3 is TGCGCCAGCAGCACCGGGACTAGCGGGGGGGCCGGACGGGAGACCCAGTACTTC.

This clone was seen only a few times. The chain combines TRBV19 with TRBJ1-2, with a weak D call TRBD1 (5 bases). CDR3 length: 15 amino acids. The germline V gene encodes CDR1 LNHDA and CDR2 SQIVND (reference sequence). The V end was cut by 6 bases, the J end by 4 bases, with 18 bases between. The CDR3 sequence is CASRGGGALVYGYTF. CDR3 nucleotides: TGTGCCAGTAGGGGAGGAGGGGCACTGGTCTATGGCTACACCTTC.

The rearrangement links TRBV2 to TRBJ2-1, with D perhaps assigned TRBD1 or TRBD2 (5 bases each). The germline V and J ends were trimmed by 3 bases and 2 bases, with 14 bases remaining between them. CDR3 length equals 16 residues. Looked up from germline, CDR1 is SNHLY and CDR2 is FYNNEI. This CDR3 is CASSDGGFSAYNEQFF. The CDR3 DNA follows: TGTGCCAGCAGTGATGGGGGTTTTAGTGCCTACAATGAGCAGTTCTTC.

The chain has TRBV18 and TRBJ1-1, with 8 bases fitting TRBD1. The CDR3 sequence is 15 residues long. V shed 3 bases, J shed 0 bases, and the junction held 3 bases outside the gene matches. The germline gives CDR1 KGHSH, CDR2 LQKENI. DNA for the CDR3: TGTGCCAGCTCACCTGGGACAGGATTGAACACTGAAGCTTTCTTT. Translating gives CASSPGTGLNTEAFF.

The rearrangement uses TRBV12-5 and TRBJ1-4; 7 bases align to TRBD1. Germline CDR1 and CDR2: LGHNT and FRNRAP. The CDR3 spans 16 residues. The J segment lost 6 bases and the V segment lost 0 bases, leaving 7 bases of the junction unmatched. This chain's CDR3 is CASGLVKTGKHEKLFF. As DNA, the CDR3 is TGTGCTAGTGGTTTGGTGAAGACAGGGAAGCATGAAAAACTGTTTTTT.

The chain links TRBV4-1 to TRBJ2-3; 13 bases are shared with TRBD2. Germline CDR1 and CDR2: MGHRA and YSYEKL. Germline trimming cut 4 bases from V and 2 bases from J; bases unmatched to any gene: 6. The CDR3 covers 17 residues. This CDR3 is CASSPKGLAGNTDTQYF. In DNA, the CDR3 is TGCGCCAGCAGCCCCAAGGGACTAGCGGGGAACACAGATACGCAGTATTTT.

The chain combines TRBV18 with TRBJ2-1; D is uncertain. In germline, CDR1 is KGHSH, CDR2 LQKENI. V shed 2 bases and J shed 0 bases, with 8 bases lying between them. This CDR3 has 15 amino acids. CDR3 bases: TGTGCCAGCTCACCAGGAGCGAGCTCCTACAATGAGCAGTTCTTC. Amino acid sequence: CASSPGASSYNEQFF. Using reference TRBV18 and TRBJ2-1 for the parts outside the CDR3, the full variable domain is NAGVMQNPRHLVRRRGQEARLRCSPMKGHSHVYWYRQLPEEGLKFMVYLQKENIIDESGMPKERFSAEFPKEGPSILRIQQVVRGDSAAYFCASSPGASSYNEQFFGPGTRLTVL.

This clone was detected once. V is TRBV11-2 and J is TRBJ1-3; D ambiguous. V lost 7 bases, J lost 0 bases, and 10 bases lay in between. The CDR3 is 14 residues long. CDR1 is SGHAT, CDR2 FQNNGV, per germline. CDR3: CASTLGHSGNTIYF. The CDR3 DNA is TGTGCCAGCACCCTAGGCCACTCTGGAAACACCATATATTTT.

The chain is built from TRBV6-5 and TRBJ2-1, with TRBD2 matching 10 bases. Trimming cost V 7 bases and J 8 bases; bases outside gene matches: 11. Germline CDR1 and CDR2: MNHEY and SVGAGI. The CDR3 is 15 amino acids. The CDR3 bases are TGTGCCAGCACAAGACTAGCGGGCCCCCCGGATGAGCAGTTCTTC. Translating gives CASTRLAGPPDEQFF.

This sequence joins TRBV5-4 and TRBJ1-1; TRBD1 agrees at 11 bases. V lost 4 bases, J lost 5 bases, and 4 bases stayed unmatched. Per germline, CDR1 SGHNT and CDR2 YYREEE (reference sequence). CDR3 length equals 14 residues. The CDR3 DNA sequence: TGTGCCAGCAGCCGCCGGGACAGGGGGACTGAAGCTTTCTTT. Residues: CASSRRDRGTEAFF. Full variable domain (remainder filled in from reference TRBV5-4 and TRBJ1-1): ETGVTQSPTHLIKTRGQQVTLRCSSQSGHNTVSWYQQALGQGPQFIFQYYREEENGRGNFPPRFSGLQFPNYSSELNVNALELDDSALYLCASSRRDRGTEAFFGQGTRLTVV.

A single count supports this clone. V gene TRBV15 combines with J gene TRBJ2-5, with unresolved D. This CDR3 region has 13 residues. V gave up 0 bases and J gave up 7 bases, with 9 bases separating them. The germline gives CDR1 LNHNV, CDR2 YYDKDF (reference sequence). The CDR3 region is CATSREDFVTQYF. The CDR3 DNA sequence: TGTGCCACCAGCAGAGAGGATTTCGTGACCCAGTACTTC.

DNA for the CDR3: TGCAGCGTTGGACAGGGGGCTAGAGAGCAGTACTTC. Translating it yields CSVGQGAREQYF. The rearrangement uses TRBV29-1 and TRBJ2-7; 10 bases align to TRBD1. The CDR3 covers 12 residues. V was clipped by 4 bases and J by 7 bases; unmatched bases: 4. Germline loops: CDR1 SQVTM, CDR2 ANQGSEA.

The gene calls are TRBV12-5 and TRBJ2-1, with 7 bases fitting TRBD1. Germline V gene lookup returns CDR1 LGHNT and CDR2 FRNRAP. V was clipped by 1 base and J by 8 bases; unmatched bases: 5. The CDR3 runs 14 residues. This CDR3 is CASGLGDRDHEQFF. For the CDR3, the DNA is TGTGCTAGTGGTTTGGGAGACAGGGACCATGAGCAGTTCTTC. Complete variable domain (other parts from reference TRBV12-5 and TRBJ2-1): DARVTQTPRHKVTEMGQEVTMRCQPILGHNTVFWYRQTMMQGLELLAYFRNRAPLDDSGMPKDRFSAEMPDATLATLKIQPSEPRDSAVYFCASGLGDRDHEQFFGPGTRLTVL.

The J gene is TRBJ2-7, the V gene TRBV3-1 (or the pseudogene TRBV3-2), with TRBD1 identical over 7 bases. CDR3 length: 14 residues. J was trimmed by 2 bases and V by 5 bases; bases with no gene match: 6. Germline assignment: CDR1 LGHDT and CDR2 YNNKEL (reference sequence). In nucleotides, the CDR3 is TGTGCCAGCAGCTTCGGACAGGTAACCTACGAGCAGTACTTC. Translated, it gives CASSFGQVTYEQYF.

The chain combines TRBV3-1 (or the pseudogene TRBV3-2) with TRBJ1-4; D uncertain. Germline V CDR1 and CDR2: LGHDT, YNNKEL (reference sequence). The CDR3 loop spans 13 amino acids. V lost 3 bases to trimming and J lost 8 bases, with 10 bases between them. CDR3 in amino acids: CASSQFRREKLFF. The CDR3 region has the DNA TGTGCCAGCAGCCAGTTTCGCAGGGAAAAACTGTTTTTT.

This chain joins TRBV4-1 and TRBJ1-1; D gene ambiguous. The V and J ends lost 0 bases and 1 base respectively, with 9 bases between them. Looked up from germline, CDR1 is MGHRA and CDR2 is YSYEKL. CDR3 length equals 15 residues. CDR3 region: CASSQEARKNTEAFF. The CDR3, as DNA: TGCGCCAGCAGCCAAGAGGCACGGAAGAACACTGAAGCTTTCTTT.

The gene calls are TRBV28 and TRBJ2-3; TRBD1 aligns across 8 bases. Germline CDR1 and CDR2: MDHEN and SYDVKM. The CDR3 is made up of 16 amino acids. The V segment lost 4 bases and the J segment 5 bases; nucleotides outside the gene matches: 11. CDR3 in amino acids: CASSSLRGQDKDTQYF. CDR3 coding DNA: TGTGCCAGCAGTTCCTTGAGGGGACAGGACAAAGATACGCAGTATTTT.

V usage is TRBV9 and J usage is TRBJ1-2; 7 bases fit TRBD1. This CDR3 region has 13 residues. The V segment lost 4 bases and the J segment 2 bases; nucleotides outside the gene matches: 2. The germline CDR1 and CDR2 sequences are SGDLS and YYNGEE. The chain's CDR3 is CASSQQGNYGYTF. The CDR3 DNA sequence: TGTGCCAGCAGCCAACAGGGGAACTATGGCTACACCTTC. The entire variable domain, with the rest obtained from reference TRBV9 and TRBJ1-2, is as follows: DSGVTQTPKHLITATGQRVTLRCSPRSGDLSVYWYQQSLDQGLQFLIQYYNGEERAKGNILERFSAQQFPDLHSELNLSSLELGDSALYFCASSQQGNYGYTFGSGTRLTVV.